This T cell receptor beta chain was found in a study of cytomegalovirus exposure and HLA in healthy donors. The length of the CDR3 is 13 residues. The germline V gene encodes CDR1 MNHEY and CDR2 SMNVEV (reference sequence). V shed 8 bases and J 5 bases; nucleotides not matched to a gene: 6. The PCR was carried out with 60 Vbeta primers and 13 Jbeta primers. Profiled with immunoSEQ multiplex PCR; TCRdb holds only in-frame clones, not every one. The sample consists of around 130,000 clones, around 81% of them appearing once. The V and J genes are TRBV27 and TRBJ2-7, with 10 bases that match TRBD2. The material sequenced was PBMCs. The receptor comes from a woman aged 40 to 50 in good health and CMV-seronegative. The CDR3 coding sequence is TGTGCCAGCTCCCAGCGGGAGGGCAACGAGCAGTACTTC. Protein: CASSQREGNEQYF.